The entry below gives a single T cell receptor beta chain sequence along with its context. The specificity of this receptor is unknown. No much larger clone is present one base from it, and per-base qualities are unavailable. This sample was included in a study of T cell responses to AZD1222 COVID-19 vaccine (dated by TCRdb to 2020 to 2022). Regarding the complete study: AZD1222 recipients given second doses at about 4 weeks or at about 12 weeks were pooled, since spike-specific TCR depth and breadth were not found to differ between the two schedules. Trial participants were enrolled by age into 18-55, 56-69 and 70-plus year subgroups, with approximately 150, 28 and 58 TCR-sequenced participants respectively. TCR sequencing covered roughly 230 trial participants: about 210 given two doses of AZD1222 and some 25 given two doses of MenACWY control vaccine.

Per the germline V gene, SGHRS is the CDR1 and YFSETQ is the CDR2. Trimming takes 0 bases from V and 6 bases from J, and the germline ends sit 10 bases apart. Spanning cysteine to phenylalanine, the CDR3 consists of 15 amino acids. The only DNA kept is the CDR3, 45 bases in frame from the first base. Overall results and qualifications from the work: CD4 TCRs associated with the vaccine covered the entire spike protein, and the dominant responses were in regions 160-218 and 743-854. After two AZD1222 doses, spike-specific TCR breadth and depth were significantly higher than at day 0 and than in MenACWY recipients. Participants were mostly white British and included more females than males, and it was suggested by the authors that clonal diversity may have been underestimated. The 56-69-year group was small, and its depth increase did not reach significance, likely because of low power. Reportedly, almost half of the unique spike-specific TCRs recognized epitopes lying outside the regions that are mutated in the B.1.351 and B.1.1.7 variants. Because no day 14 peak-response samples were available, repertoires were characterized only after the peak T cell response. Conclusions about previously exposed vaccinees are limited because only five to seven AZD1222 recipients were SARS-CoV-2 seropositive at baseline.

The sample's time point label, in plain terms: baseline before first vaccination. The vaccinee samples were drawn from two UK trials, COV001 and COV002, one of which was a single-blind randomized controlled phase 2/3 trial testing AZD1222 (ChAdOx1 nCoV-19) in healthy adults. For TCRbeta chain sequencing, PBMC samples were collected from trial participants at day 0 and at day 28 after the second dose. The CDR3 regions of human TCRbeta chains were analyzed by immunosequencing. Per the original workflow: Repertoire TCRs were checked for matches against a reference library of SARS-CoV-2-specific TCRs that had been generated using the MIRA antigen-specificity platform. Breadth was defined as the fraction of unique TCRs that were SARS-CoV-2-associated. Depth was defined as the fraction of total T cells that were SARS-CoV-2-associated. Using the MIRA data, every spike-specific TCR was mapped to the spike region that the TCR reacted to and assigned to either a CD4 or a CD8 class. Log10-transformed breadth and depth values were compared by one-way ANOVA with Sidak's multiple comparisons tests. TCRdb retrieved this table from immuneACCESS and kept in-frame rearrangements only. Not all clones are present; in checked studies, unresolved V genes account for under half, and no reason is known for the remainder. The V and J calls and the clone size are those of that table, but D and trimming were determined from the DNA. This sample gives 120,000 or so clones in total; just under 90% of them show up just once. The ten largest clonotypes hold roughly 4.1% of the sample.

The material sequenced was peripheral blood, taken on day 0 of AZD1222 vaccination. The sequence was collected from an adult in good health. Recombination linked TRBV5-1 to TRBJ1-6; no D gene is confidently identified. The CDR3 reads as follows: CASSLADHSNSPLHF. In nucleotide form, the sequence is TGCGCCAGCAGCTTGGCCGATCATAGTAATTCACCCCTCCACTTT.